This T cell receptor beta chain appears in the sequencing data of a study of blood T cells in healthy people across ages. On this clonotype itself: What it binds is not known. One end of the junction varies from germline; a read error may be responsible.

A sample-barcoded 5' primer and a J-beta primer mix were used in a second PCR of roughly 6 to 11 cycles. TCRdb re-derived calls from the 5' RACE reads in MiXCR, one entry per CDR3 protein. The sample contains some 890,000 distinct CDR3 sequences, under 35% of which appear only once. Study-level points and caveats: Possibly confounding the expanded clonotype changes was the fact that donor CMV status was unknown.

This CDR3 contains 14 residues. Germline CDR1 SGHRS, CDR2 YFSETQ. This same sample was also taken into another study, of T cells of mothers and their children.

The chain recombines TRBV5-1 with TRBJ1-6; D ambiguous. The TCR was taken from a woman aged 35 to 49 in good health. Material for sequencing was blood. The CDR3 region has the DNA TGCGCCAGCAGCTTGGAAACGGAAAAGTCACCCCACCACTTT. Protein product: CASSLETEKSPHHF.